These 22 T cell receptor beta chains were all obtained from the same sample, sequenced in a study of blood T cell repertoires in COVID-19 (dated by TCRdb to 2018 to 2020). Receptors were amplified or captured by the immunoSEQ multiplex PCR assay. TCRdb holds this immuneACCESS table with in-frame rearrangements only. Some clones are missing; in checked studies, unresolved V genes explain under half, and the rest has no known cause. The sample yields a few hundred thousand clones; about 80% were counted once. The ten biggest clones cover around 3.5% of the sample. The specimen was PBMCs or T cells enriched from blood (not recorded which). The receptors here all came from a man in his fifties who had recovered from COVID-19.

In its sample, this clone was seen once. This chain links TRBV28 with TRBJ2-1; 9 bases fit TRBD1. V trimming: 8 bases; J trimming: 7 bases; junction bases outside the gene matches: 0. The CDR3 covers 11 residues. Germline CDR1 is MDHEN and CDR2 is SYDVKM. This CDR3 reads CASDRGNEQFF. The DNA of the CDR3 is TGTGCCAGCGACAGGGGGAATGAGCAGTTCTTC.

The chain is built from TRBV5-4 and TRBJ2-1; 8 nucleotides agree with TRBD2. Trimming at V came to 4 bases and at J to 1 base, leaving 4 bases not matched to a gene. The CDR3 sequence is 15 residues long. The germline gives CDR1 SGHNT, CDR2 YYREEE (reference sequence). CDR3 region: CASSPTSESYNEQFF. In DNA, the CDR3 is TGTGCCAGCAGCCCGACTAGCGAATCCTACAATGAGCAGTTCTTC.

The chain has TRBV19 and TRBJ2-6; D is uncertain. V lost 1 base and J 0 bases, leaving 7 bases between the germline ends. The CDR3 is made up of 16 amino acids. In germline, CDR1 is LNHDA, CDR2 SQIVND (reference sequence). The CDR3 spells CASSIAPVSGANVLTF. The CDR3, as DNA: TGTGCCAGTAGTATAGCCCCCGTCTCTGGGGCCAACGTCCTGACTTTC. The full variable domain, with the rest looked up from reference TRBV19 and TRBJ2-6, is DGGITQSPKYLFRKEGQNVTLSCEQNLNHDAMYWYRQDPGQGLRLIYYSQIVNDFQKGDIAEGYSVSREKKESFPLTVTSAQKNPTAFYLCASSIAPVSGANVLTFGAGSRLTVL.

The chain combines TRBV7-2 with TRBJ1-4; D is unclear. CDR1 is SGHTA, CDR2 FQGNSA, per germline. Between the trimmed V and J ends, which lost 3 bases and 0 bases, there was a span of 5 bases. The CDR3 consists of 14 residues. CDR3: CASSFEATNEKLFF. The CDR3, as DNA: TGTGCCAGCAGCTTCGAGGCAACTAATGAAAAACTGTTTTTT.

J is TRBJ1-6 and V is TRBV27; D unclear. Germline lookup yields CDR1 MNHEY and CDR2 SMNVEV (reference sequence). V was pared by 4 bases and J by 9 bases, with 22 bases between. The CDR3 is 17 amino acids. The DNA of the CDR3 is TGTGCCAGCAGTTACGGTGTGCAATCCCAATTTCCTTCACCCCTCCACTTT. This sequence encodes CASSYGVQSQFPSPLHF.

The chain employs TRBV2 and TRBJ1-1, with D possibly matching TRBD1 (6 bases). This CDR3 contains 14 residues. Germline V gene lookup returns CDR1 SNHLY and CDR2 FYNNEI. Deletions cut 10 bases from V and 0 bases from J, with 15 bases between. CDR3: CATNQQGMNTEAFF. The CDR3 DNA follows: TGTGCCACCAACCAACAGGGCATGAACACTGAAGCTTTCTTT. Filled out from reference TRBV2 and TRBJ1-1, the complete variable domain reads EPEVTQTPSHQVTQMGQEVILRCVPISNHLYFYWYRQILGQKVEFLVSFYNNEISEKSEIFDDQFSVERPDGSNFTLKIRSTKLEDSAMYFCATNQQGMNTEAFFGQGTRLTVV.

This CDR3 reads CASSVDRGTEAFF. CDR3 DNA sequence: TGTGCCAGCAGCGTAGACAGGGGCACTGAAGCTTTCTTT. This chain uses TRBV9 with TRBJ1-1, with TRBD1 identical over 7 bases. V lost 0 bases and J lost 4; bases outside the gene matches: 0. Germline V lookup: CDR1 SGDLS, CDR2 YYNGEE. The CDR3 length is 13 residues.

The sample holds a few counts of this clone. This chain connects TRBV12-3 or TRBV12-4 to TRBJ1-6, with 9 bases matching TRBD1. The CDR3 is 13 residues long. Trimming took 5 bases from V and 13 from J; bases not matched to a gene: 6. This CDR3 reads CASSGDRESPLHF. The CDR3 region has the DNA TGTGCCAGCAGTGGGGACAGGGAATCCCCCCTCCACTTT.

Comment on this clone: Additional DNA sequences in this sample encode the identical CDR3. J is TRBJ2-5 and V is TRBV18, with D maybe TRBD2 (5 bases). The germline V gene has CDR1 KGHSH and CDR2 LQKENI. The CDR3 length is 13 residues. Trimming removed 0 bases at V and 4 bases at J, with 6 bases between. The CDR3 reads CASSPPGGETQYF. CDR3 in DNA: TGTGCCAGCTCACCACCTGGAGGAGAGACCCAGTACTTC.

The J gene is TRBJ1-2, the V gene TRBV5-5; D not resolved. CDR1 and CDR2 (germline): SGHKS, YYEKEE (reference sequence). This CDR3 is built from 13 residues. Trimming shortened V by 0 bases and J by 7 bases, and 10 bases separated the two germline ends. The CDR3 region has the DNA TGTGCCAGCAGCTTGGTACAGTCTCGTGGCTACACCTTC. It is translated as CASSLVQSRGYTF.

The chain is built from TRBV19 and TRBJ1-2, with 9 bases identical to TRBD1. The germline V gene encodes CDR1 LNHDA and CDR2 SQIVND (reference sequence). The CDR3 is 18 residues long. Trimming took 3 bases from V and 4 from J; bases not matched to a gene: 15. CDR3 in DNA: TGTGCCAGTAGTATCCTAACGGGACAGGGTAAAGGACCCTATGGCTACACCTTC. Its translation: CASSILTGQGKGPYGYTF.

The genes are TRBV30 and TRBJ1-2, with D possibly TRBD1 on 6 matching bases. The CDR3 totals 12 residues. Germline CDR1 GTSNPN, CDR2 SVGIG (reference sequence). Trimming cost V 1 base and J 7 bases, with 10 bases left between them. This chain's CDR3 is CAWSGPGAGYTF. The DNA for the CDR3 is TGTGCCTGGAGTGGGCCAGGGGCTGGCTACACCTTC.

This clone was observed once. The V and J genes are TRBV27 and TRBJ2-7; possibly TRBD1 for D (6 bases). Germline V gene lookup returns CDR1 MNHEY and CDR2 SMNVEV (reference sequence). Deletions cut 5 bases from V and 2 bases from J, with 31 bases between. CDR3 length equals 20 residues. CDR3 sequence reads: CASSPARLRVRDTRAYEQYF. The DNA of the CDR3 is TGTGCCAGCAGTCCGGCTAGACTAAGGGTCAGGGACACTCGCGCCTACGAGCAGTACTTC.

The J gene is TRBJ1-5, the V gene TRBV27; D is unclear. Trimming shortened V by 5 bases and J by 5 bases, and 16 bases separated the two germline ends. This CDR3 region has 15 residues. Per germline, CDR1 MNHEY and CDR2 SMNVEV (reference sequence). The CDR3 nucleotides read TGTGCCAGCAGTCGGGAAGGACGTGGGGATCAGCCCCAGCATTTT. Translation gives CASSREGRGDQPQHF.

The J gene is TRBJ1-2, the V gene TRBV14; 9 bases map to TRBD1. The CDR3 runs 14 residues. Germline assignment: CDR1 SGHDN and CDR2 FVKESK. V shed 5 bases and J 8 bases; nucleotides not matched to a gene: 9. For the CDR3, the DNA is TGTGCCAGCAGCAGGGGCGGGACAGGGTACGGCTACACCTTC. It specifies CASSRGGTGYGYTF.

V is TRBV15 and J is TRBJ1-4; D perhaps matches TRBD1 (5 bases). In germline, CDR1 is LNHNV, CDR2 YYDKDF (reference sequence). Trimming cost V 2 bases and J 4 bases, with 11 bases left between them. CDR3 length: 15 residues. This CDR3 is CATSRITGYNEKLFF. CDR3 nucleotide sequence: TGTGCCACCAGCAGAATTACAGGATATAATGAAAAACTGTTTTTT.

This clone has just a few counts. J is TRBJ1-5 and V is TRBV11-2; D unresolved. CDR1 SGHAT and CDR2 FQNNGV come from the germline V gene. The germline V and J ends were trimmed by 2 bases and 2 bases, with 7 bases remaining between them. This CDR3 comprises 14 residues. The CDR3 loop is CASSLQIGNQPQHF. In DNA, the CDR3 is TGTGCCAGCAGCTTACAGATCGGCAATCAGCCCCAGCATTTT.

This rearrangement joins TRBV30 to TRBJ1-6, with 7 nucleotides matching TRBD1. J gave up 8 bases and V 3 bases, and 4 bases lay outside the gene matches. The CDR3 runs to 13 residues. The germline CDR1 and CDR2 sequences are GTSNPN and SVGIG (reference sequence). CDR3 nucleotides: TGTGCCTGGAGGGACAGGCTCGATTCACCCCTCCACTTT. It codes for CAWRDRLDSPLHF. Looking up the rest from reference TRBV30 and TRBJ1-6 gives the full variable domain: SQTIHQWPATLVQPVGSPLSLECTVEGTSNPNLYWYRQAAGRGLQLLFYSVGIGQISSEVPQNLSASRPQDRQFILSSKKLLLSDSGFYLCAWRDRLDSPLHFGNGTRLTVT.

The CDR3 nucleotides read TGTGCCAGCAGCTTACTCCTGGGGCAGGGGCCCACTGAAGCTTTCTTT. Translating it yields CASSLLLGQGPTEAFF. The rearrangement links TRBV11-2 to TRBJ1-1, with D possibly matching TRBD1 (6 bases). The germline gives CDR1 SGHAT, CDR2 FQNNGV. CDR3 length: 16 amino acids. V was pared by 2 bases and J by 4 bases, with 17 bases between.

The chain recombines TRBV4-2 with TRBJ2-7, with 8 bases that match TRBD1. CDR1 is LGHNA, CDR2 YNFKEQ, per germline. The CDR3 contains 14 residues. Germline trimming cut 4 bases from V and 3 bases from J; bases unmatched to any gene: 5. As DNA, the CDR3 is TGTGCCAGCAGCCCGGACAGGGAGATCTACGAGCAGTACTTC. It specifies CASSPDREIYEQYF.

This chain connects TRBV4-2 to TRBJ2-2; no clear D. The CDR3 totals 14 residues. V lost 3 bases and J lost 6, with 11 bases in between. Per germline, CDR1 LGHNA and CDR2 YNFKEQ. The CDR3 nucleotides read TGTGCCAGCAGCCACCCGAACACAGCCGGGGAGCTGTTTTTT. Translating gives CASSHPNTAGELFF.

This chain connects TRBV21-1 to TRBJ2-7; TRBD2 is the table's D call and was not checked against the DNA. TRBV21-1 is assigned pseudogene status. CDR3 length equals 12 residues. The CDR3 DNA is TGTGCCAGCACCCGGGAGGGGGACGAGCAGTACTTC. This codes for CASTREGDEQYF.